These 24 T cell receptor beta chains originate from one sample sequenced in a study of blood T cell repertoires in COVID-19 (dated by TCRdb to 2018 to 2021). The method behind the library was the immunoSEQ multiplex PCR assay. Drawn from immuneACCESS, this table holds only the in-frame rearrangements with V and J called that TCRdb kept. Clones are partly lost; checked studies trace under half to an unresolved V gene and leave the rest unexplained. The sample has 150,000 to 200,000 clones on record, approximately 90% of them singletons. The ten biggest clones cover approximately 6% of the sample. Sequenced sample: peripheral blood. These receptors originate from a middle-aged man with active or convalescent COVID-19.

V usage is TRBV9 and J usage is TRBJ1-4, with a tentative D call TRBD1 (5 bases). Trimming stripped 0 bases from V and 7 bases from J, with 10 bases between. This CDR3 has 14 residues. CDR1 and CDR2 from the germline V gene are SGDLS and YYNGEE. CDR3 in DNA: TGTGCCAGCAGCGTAGCACAGGACCCTGAAAAACTGTTTTTT. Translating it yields CASSVAQDPEKLFF.

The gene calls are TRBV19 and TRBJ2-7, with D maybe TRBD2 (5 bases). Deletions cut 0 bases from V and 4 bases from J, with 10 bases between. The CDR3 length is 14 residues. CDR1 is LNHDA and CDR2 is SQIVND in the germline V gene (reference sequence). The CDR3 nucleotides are TGTGCCAGTAGTATAGATCGGGGAAGTTACGAGCAGTACTTC. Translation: CASSIDRGSYEQYF.

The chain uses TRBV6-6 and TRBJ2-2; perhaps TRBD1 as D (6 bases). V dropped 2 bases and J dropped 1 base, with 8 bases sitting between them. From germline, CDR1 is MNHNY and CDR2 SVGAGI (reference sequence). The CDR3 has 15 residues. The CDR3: CASSYRTENTGELFF. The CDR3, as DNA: TGTGCCAGCAGTTACCGGACAGAGAACACCGGGGAGCTGTTTTTT.

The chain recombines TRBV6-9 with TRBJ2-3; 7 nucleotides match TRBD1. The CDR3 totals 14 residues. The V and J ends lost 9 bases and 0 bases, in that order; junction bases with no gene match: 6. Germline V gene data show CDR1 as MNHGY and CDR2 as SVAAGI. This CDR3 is CASTTGQSTDTQYF. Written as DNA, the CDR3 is TGTGCCAGTACTACGGGACAGAGCACAGATACGCAGTATTTT.

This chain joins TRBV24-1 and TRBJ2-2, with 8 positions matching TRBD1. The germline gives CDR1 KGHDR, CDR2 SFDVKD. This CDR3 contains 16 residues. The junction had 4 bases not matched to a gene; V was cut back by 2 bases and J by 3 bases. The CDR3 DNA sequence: TGTGCCACCAGTGATTCTACAGGGGGTGACACCGGGGAGCTGTTTTTT. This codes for CATSDSTGGDTGELFF.

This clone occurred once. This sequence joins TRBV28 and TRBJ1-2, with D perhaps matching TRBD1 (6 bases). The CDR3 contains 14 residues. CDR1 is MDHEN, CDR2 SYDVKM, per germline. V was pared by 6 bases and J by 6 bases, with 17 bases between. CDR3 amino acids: CASSSRQENDGYTF. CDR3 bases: TGTGCCAGCAGCTCAAGACAGGAGAATGATGGCTACACCTTC.

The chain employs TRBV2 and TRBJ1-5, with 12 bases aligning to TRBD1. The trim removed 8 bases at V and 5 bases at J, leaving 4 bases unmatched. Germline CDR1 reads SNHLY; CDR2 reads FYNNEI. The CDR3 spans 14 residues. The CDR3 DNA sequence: TGTGCCAGCTCGGGACAGGGGGCATATCAGCCCCAGCATTTT. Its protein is CASSGQGAYQPQHF.

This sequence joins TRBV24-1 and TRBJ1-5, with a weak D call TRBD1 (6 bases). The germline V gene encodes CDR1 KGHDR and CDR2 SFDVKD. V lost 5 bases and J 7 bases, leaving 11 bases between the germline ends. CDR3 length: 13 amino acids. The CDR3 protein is CATSATGDQPQHF. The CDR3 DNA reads TGTGCCACCAGTGCGACAGGAGACCAGCCCCAGCATTTT.

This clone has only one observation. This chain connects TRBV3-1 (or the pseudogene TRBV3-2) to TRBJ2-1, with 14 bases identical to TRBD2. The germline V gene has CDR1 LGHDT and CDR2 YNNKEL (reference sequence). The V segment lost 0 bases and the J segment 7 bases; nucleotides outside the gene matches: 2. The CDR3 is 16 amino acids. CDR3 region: CASSQDRLAGGNEQFF. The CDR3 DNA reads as TGTGCCAGCAGCCAAGATCGACTAGCGGGAGGGAATGAGCAGTTCTTC.

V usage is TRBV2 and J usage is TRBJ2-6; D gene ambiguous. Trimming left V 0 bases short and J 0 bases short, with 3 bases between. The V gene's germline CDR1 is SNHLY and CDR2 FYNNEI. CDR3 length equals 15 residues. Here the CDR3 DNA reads TGTGCCAGCAGTGAAGCCCGCTCTGGGGCCAACGTCCTGACTTTC. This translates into CASSEARSGANVLTF.

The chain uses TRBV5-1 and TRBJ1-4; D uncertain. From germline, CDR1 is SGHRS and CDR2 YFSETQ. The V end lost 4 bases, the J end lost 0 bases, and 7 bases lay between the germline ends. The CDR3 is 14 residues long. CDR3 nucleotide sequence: TGCGCCAGCAGCCCCGGAGCAACTAATGAAAAACTGTTTTTT. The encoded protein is CASSPGATNEKLFF.

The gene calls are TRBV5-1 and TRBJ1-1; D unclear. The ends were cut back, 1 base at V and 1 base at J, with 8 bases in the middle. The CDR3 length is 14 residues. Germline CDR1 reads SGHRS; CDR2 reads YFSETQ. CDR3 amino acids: CASSLIRQNTEAFF. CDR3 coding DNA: TGCGCCAGCAGCTTGATTAGACAGAACACTGAAGCTTTCTTT.

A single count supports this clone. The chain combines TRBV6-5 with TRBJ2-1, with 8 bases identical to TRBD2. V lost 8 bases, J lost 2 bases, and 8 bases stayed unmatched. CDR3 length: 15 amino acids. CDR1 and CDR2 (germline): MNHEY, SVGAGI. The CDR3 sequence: CASRGVGLAYNEQFF. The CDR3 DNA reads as TGTGCCAGCCGCGGAGTGGGACTAGCCTACAATGAGCAGTTCTTC.

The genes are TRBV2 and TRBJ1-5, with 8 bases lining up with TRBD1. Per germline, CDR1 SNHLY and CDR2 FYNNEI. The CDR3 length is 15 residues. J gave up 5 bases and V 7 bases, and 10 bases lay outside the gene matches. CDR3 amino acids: CASMKDRVLDQPQHF. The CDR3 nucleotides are TGTGCCAGCATGAAGGACAGGGTACTAGATCAGCCCCAGCATTTT.

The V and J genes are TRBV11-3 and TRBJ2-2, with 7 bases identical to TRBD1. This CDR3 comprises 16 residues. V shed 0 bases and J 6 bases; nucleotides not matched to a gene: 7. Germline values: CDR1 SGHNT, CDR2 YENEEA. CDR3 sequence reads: CASSLDTGVISGELFF. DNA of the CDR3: TGTGCCAGCAGCTTAGATACAGGGGTTATTTCCGGGGAGCTGTTTTTT. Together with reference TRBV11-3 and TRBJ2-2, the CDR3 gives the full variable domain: EAGVVQSPRYKIIEKKQPVAFWCNPISGHNTLYWYLQNLGQGPELLIRYENEEAVDDSQLPKDRFSAERLKGVDSTLKIQPAELGDSAVYLCASSLDTGVISGELFFGEGSRLTVL.

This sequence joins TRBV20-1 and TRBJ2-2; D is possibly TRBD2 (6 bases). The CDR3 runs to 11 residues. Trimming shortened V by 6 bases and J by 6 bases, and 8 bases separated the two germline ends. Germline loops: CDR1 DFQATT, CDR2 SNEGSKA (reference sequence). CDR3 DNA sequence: TGCAGTGCCCGCGGGGCCGGGGAGCTGTTTTTT. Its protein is CSARGAGELFF.

This CDR3 reads CASGLYRQGGGDTQYF. The CDR3 DNA reads as TGTGCTAGTGGTTTGTACCGACAGGGGGGTGGGGATACGCAGTATTTT. This chain links TRBV12-5 with TRBJ2-3; TRBD1 matches 9 bases. The CDR3 is 16 amino acids. Trimming cost V 2 bases and J 6 bases; bases outside gene matches: 9. CDR1 and CDR2 from the germline V gene are LGHNT and FRNRAP.

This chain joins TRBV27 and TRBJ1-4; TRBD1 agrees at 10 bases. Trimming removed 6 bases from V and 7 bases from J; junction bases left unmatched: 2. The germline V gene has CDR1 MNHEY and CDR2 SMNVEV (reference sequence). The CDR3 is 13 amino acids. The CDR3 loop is CASSRQGAEKLFF. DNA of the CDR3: TGTGCCAGCAGCCGACAGGGGGCTGAAAAACTGTTTTTT.

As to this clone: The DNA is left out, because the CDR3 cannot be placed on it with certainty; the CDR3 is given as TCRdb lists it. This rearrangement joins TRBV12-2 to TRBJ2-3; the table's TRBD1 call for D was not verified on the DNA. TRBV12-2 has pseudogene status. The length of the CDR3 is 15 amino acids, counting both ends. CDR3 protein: CASRLVGSGTDTQYF.

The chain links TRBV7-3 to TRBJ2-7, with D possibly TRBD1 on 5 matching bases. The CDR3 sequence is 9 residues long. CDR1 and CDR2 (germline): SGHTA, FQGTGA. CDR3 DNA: TGTGCCAGCAGCTTAAGCCAGGGCGTC. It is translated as CASSLSQGV.

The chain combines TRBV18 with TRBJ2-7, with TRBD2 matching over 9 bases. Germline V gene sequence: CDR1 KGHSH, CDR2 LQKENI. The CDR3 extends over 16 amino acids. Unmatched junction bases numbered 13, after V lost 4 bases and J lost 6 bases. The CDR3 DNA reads TGTGCCAGCTCACACGTAGCGGGGGTGAATTCTCGCGAGCAGTACTTC. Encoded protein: CASSHVAGVNSREQYF.

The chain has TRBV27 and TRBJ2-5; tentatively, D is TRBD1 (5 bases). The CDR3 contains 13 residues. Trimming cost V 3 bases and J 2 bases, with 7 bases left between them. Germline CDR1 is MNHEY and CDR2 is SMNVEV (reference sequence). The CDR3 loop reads CASSLRQQETQYF. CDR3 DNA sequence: TGTGCCAGCAGTTTGCGACAGCAAGAGACCCAGTACTTC.

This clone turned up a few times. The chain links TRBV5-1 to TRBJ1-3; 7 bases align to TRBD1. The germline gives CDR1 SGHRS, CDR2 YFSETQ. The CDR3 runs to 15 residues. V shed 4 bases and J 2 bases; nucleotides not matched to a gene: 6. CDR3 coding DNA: TGCGCCAGCAGCGCAGACAGGGAGACTGGAAACACCATATATTTT. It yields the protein CASSADRETGNTIYF.

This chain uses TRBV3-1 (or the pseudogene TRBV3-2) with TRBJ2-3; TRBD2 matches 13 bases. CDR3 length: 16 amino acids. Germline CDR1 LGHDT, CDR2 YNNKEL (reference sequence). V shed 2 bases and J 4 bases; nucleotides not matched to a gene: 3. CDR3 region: CASSQSGLAGADTQYF. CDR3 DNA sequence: TGTGCCAGCAGCCAATCAGGACTAGCGGGAGCAGATACGCAGTATTTT.